These 22 T cell receptor beta chains were all obtained from the same sample, sequenced in a study of shared clonotypes between healthy human individuals. Here immunoSEQ multiplex PCR was the method, and the copy in TCRdb shows in-frame clones only, minus some. The repertoire holds millions of clones, with roughly 94% as singletons. The specimen was naive CD4+ T cells sorted from blood. Subset: CD45RA+ positively selected. Receptor source: a man aged 18 to 29 in good health.

The chain is built from TRBV30 and TRBJ1-3; no firm D call. V dropped 8 bases and J dropped 4 bases, with 12 bases sitting between them. Looked up from germline, CDR1 is GTSNPN and CDR2 is SVGIG (reference sequence). The CDR3 is 12 residues long. This chain's CDR3 is CAERVRGNTIYF. Here the CDR3 DNA reads TGTGCCGAGAGGGTGAGGGGAAACACCATATATTTT.

Remarks on this clone: Different DNA sequences within this sample yield the same CDR3. This chain links TRBV28 with TRBJ2-1; 8 nucleotides match TRBD2. The germline CDR1 and CDR2 sequences are MDHEN and SYDVKM. The V segment lost 5 bases and the J segment 4 bases; nucleotides outside the gene matches: 7. CDR3 size: 15 residues. CDR3 region: CASSPSGGGYNEQFF. CDR3 bases: TGTGCCAGCAGTCCCAGCGGGGGAGGATACAATGAGCAGTTCTTC.

This rearrangement joins TRBV5-1 to TRBJ2-2; 12 nucleotides line up with TRBD2. Germline CDR1 reads SGHRS; CDR2 reads YFSETQ. Trimming took 4 bases from V and 5 from J; bases not matched to a gene: 9. The length of the CDR3 is 17 residues. CDR3 nucleotides: TGCGCCAGCAGCCCTCTAGTGGGACTAGCGGGTACCGGGGAGCTGTTTTTT. Amino acid sequence: CASSPLVGLAGTGELFF.

The rearrangement joins TRBV14 to TRBJ2-2; D is unclear. Trimming took off 1 base at V and 0 bases at J, with 12 bases between the two ends. Germline CDR1 is SGHDN and CDR2 is FVKESK. CDR3 size: 17 residues. The chain's CDR3 is CASSQVTQRANTGELFF. The DNA of the CDR3 is TGTGCCAGCAGCCAAGTGACACAGCGAGCGAACACCGGGGAGCTGTTTTTT.

Comment on this clone: Mismatch with germline at one junction end may stem from a read error. The chain has TRBV6-6 and TRBJ1-4; the D gene is possibly TRBD1 (5 bases). CDR3 length: 12 residues. Germline CDR1 MNHNY, CDR2 SVGAGI (reference sequence). The CDR3 sequence is CASSTQGPPGVF. CDR3 sequence (DNA): TGTGCCAGCAGTACCCAGGGACCCCCCGGGGTTTTT.

The J gene is TRBJ2-7, the V gene TRBV5-1, with 8 bases identical to TRBD1. The CDR3 loop spans 17 amino acids. Germline values: CDR1 SGHRS, CDR2 YFSETQ. The V gene end was trimmed by 3 bases and the J gene end by 0 bases; junction bases not matched to a gene: 11. The CDR3 is CASSSGLRTGSSYEQYF. DNA of the CDR3: TGCGCCAGCAGCTCGGGACTTAGGACAGGGAGCTCCTACGAGCAGTACTTC.

The chain links TRBV7-2 to TRBJ2-7, with D uncertain. Germline lookup yields CDR1 SGHTA and CDR2 FQGNSA. With 5 bases removed from V and 6 bases from J, the gap between germline ends came to 11 bases. The CDR3 runs 12 residues. Here the CDR3 reads CASSRRVGEQYF. As DNA, the CDR3 is TGTGCCAGCAGCCGCAGAGTAGGCGAGCAGTACTTC.

This rearrangement joins TRBV11-2 to TRBJ2-5; 7 nucleotides line up with TRBD1. The length of the CDR3 is 15 residues. The V gene end was trimmed by 4 bases and the J gene end by 2 bases; junction bases not matched to a gene: 7. Germline-derived CDR1 and CDR2 are SGHAT and FQNNGV. The CDR3 sequence: CASSSITGAQETQYF. CDR3 coding DNA: TGTGCCAGCAGCTCAATCACAGGGGCGCAAGAGACCCAGTACTTC.

The V call is TRBV30, the J call TRBJ2-1; TRBD1 matches at 12 bases. This CDR3 has 13 residues. V lost 5 bases and J lost 7; bases outside the gene matches: 3. The germline gives CDR1 GTSNPN, CDR2 SVGIG (reference sequence). The DNA of the CDR3 is TGTGCCTGGGGGACAGGGGGCTCGAATGAGCAGTTCTTC. Translated, it gives CAWGTGGSNEQFF.

The chain employs TRBV7-2 and TRBJ2-2, with 7 bases identical to TRBD1. J gave up 6 bases and V 2 bases, and 6 bases lay outside the gene matches. This CDR3 contains 15 residues. From germline, CDR1 is SGHTA and CDR2 FQGNSA. In nucleotides, the CDR3 is TGTGCCAGCAGCTTACGACAGGGTGAACCCGGGGAGCTGTTTTTT. This codes for CASSLRQGEPGELFF.

In this sample, this clone turned up a few times. This chain joins TRBV28 and TRBJ2-1; either TRBD1 or TRBD2 may fit D (5 bases each). Germline values: CDR1 MDHEN, CDR2 SYDVKM. The V gene lost 4 bases and the J gene lost 0 bases, with 10 bases spanning the gap. This CDR3 has 15 amino acids. The CDR3 nucleotides are TGTGCCAGCAGTTGGGACCTAAGCTCCTACAATGAGCAGTTCTTC. Encoded protein: CASSWDLSSYNEQFF.

The V gene is TRBV2, the J gene TRBJ1-2; a weak D match, TRBD1 (5 bases). There are 14 residues in the CDR3. Trimming took 2 bases from V and 2 from J, leaving 9 bases between them. Germline V gives CDR1 SNHLY, CDR2 FYNNEI. The DNA for the CDR3 is TGTGCCAGCAGTGAAAAAGACAGCAACTATGGCTACACCTTC. Its protein product is CASSEKDSNYGYTF. Full variable domain (rest looked up from reference TRBV2 and TRBJ1-2): EPEVTQTPSHQVTQMGQEVILRCVPISNHLYFYWYRQILGQKVEFLVSFYNNEISEKSEIFDDQFSVERPDGSNFTLKIRSTKLEDSAMYFCASSEKDSNYGYTFGSGTRLTVV.

This clone has just a few counts. Other DNA sequences of this sample code for an identical CDR3. V is TRBV2 and J is TRBJ2-5; D is unresolved. This CDR3 region has 10 residues. The germline V and J ends were trimmed by 4 bases and 5 bases, with 2 bases remaining between them. Germline V gives CDR1 SNHLY, CDR2 FYNNEI. The CDR3 DNA follows: TGTGCCAGCAGTGTGGAGACCCAGTACTTC. Its translation: CASSVETQYF. Drawing the rest from reference TRBV2 and TRBJ2-5, the complete variable domain is EPEVTQTPSHQVTQMGQEVILRCVPISNHLYFYWYRQILGQKVEFLVSFYNNEISEKSEIFDDQFSVERPDGSNFTLKIRSTKLEDSAMYFCASSVETQYFGPGTRLLVL.

This clone occurred once. The rearrangement uses TRBV7-9 and TRBJ2-1; 8 nucleotides line up with TRBD2. The CDR3 is 17 amino acids. Looked up from germline, CDR1 is SEHNR and CDR2 is FQNEAQ (reference sequence). Unmatched junction bases numbered 11, after V lost 5 bases and J lost 2 bases. CDR3 DNA sequence: TGTGCCAGCAGCCCGCCCACCGGGACTAGTCCCTACAATGAGCAGTTCTTC. Translation gives CASSPPTGTSPYNEQFF.

This chain joins TRBV5-1 and TRBJ1-6; a weak D match, TRBD1 (5 bases). Germline CDR1 and CDR2: SGHRS and YFSETQ. This CDR3 is 16 amino acids long. V was shortened by 0 bases and J by 5 bases, with 12 bases between the two germline ends. CDR3 in DNA: TGCGCCAGCAGCTTGGCCCCGACAGAAAATAATTCACCCCTCCACTTT. Its translation is CASSLAPTENNSPLHF.

This clone has just a few counts. J is TRBJ1-2 and V is TRBV19; D call uncertain. The CDR3 is made up of 13 amino acids. Germline CDR1 is LNHDA and CDR2 is SQIVND (reference sequence). V was cut by 3 bases and J by 8 bases, with 13 bases left in between. The CDR3 bases are TGTGCCAGTAGTATGGTACAGAGGATAGGCTACACCTTC. This translates into CASSMVQRIGYTF.

This chain connects TRBV11-2 to TRBJ2-3; 9 bases map to TRBD1. Germline loops: CDR1 SGHAT, CDR2 FQNNGV. J gave up 5 bases and V 3 bases, and 9 bases lay outside the gene matches. This CDR3 comprises 16 residues. CDR3 in DNA: TGTGCCAGCAGCTTTGGACAGGGGTTGTTTGGAGATACGCAGTATTTT. This encodes CASSFGQGLFGDTQYF.

The V and J genes are TRBV19 and TRBJ2-7, with D unclear. Trimming removed 3 bases at V and 10 bases at J, with 10 bases between. Germline V lookup: CDR1 LNHDA, CDR2 SQIVND (reference sequence). This CDR3 is built from 11 residues. This chain's CDR3 is CASSMGPTQYF. The CDR3 coding sequence is TGTGCCAGTAGTATGGGTCCTACCCAGTACTTC. The whole variable domain, filled in from reference TRBV19 and TRBJ2-7, reads DGGITQSPKYLFRKEGQNVTLSCEQNLNHDAMYWYRQDPGQGLRLIYYSQIVNDFQKGDIAEGYSVSREKKESFPLTVTSAQKNPTAFYLCASSMGPTQYFGPGTRLTVT.

The chain is built from TRBV4-3 and TRBJ1-2; D uncertain. This CDR3 spans 15 amino acids. With 4 bases removed from V and 2 bases from J, the gap between germline ends came to 14 bases. The germline CDR1 and CDR2 sequences are LGHNA and YSLEER. Here the CDR3 reads CASSPSFSTNYGYTF. The CDR3 DNA reads as TGCGCCAGCAGCCCCTCCTTCTCCACCAACTATGGCTACACCTTC.

V gene TRBV4-1 combines with J gene TRBJ2-3, with 10 nucleotides matching TRBD2. Germline V gene lookup returns CDR1 MGHRA and CDR2 YSYEKL. With 1 base clipped from V and 4 bases from J, the junction kept 8 bases outside the gene matches. The CDR3 has 17 residues. In DNA form, the CDR3 reads TGCGCCAGCAGCCAAGTTATGGTAGCGGGAGGAGCAGATACGCAGTATTTT. Its protein is CASSQVMVAGGADTQYF.

The chain carries TRBV7-2 and TRBJ2-3, with 8 bases identical to TRBD2. With 5 bases clipped from V and 6 bases from J, the junction kept 13 bases outside the gene matches. Per germline, CDR1 SGHTA and CDR2 FQGNSA. This CDR3 spans 16 amino acids. The CDR3: CASSPRLSGGADTQYF. The DNA for the CDR3 is TGTGCCAGCAGCCCGCGGCTAAGCGGGGGAGCGGATACGCAGTATTTT.

The rearrangement uses TRBV5-1 and TRBJ2-1; 12 bases agree with TRBD2. After removal of 1 base from V and 5 bases from J, the junction contained 1 base not matched to a gene. The CDR3 totals 15 residues. Germline CDR1 reads SGHRS; CDR2 reads YFSETQ. The CDR3: CASSLTSGRNNEQFF. The CDR3 DNA is TGCGCCAGCAGCTTGACTAGCGGGAGGAACAATGAGCAGTTCTTC. Supplemented by reference TRBV5-1 and TRBJ2-1, the full variable domain reads KAGVTQTPRYLIKTRGQQVTLSCSPISGHRSVSWYQQTPGQGLQFLFEYFSETQRNKGNFPGRFSGRQFSNSRSEMNVSTLELGDSALYLCASSLTSGRNNEQFFGPGTRLTVL.